The clone carrying this T cell receptor (beta chain) has at least ten counts. Through Arm-PCR of CDR3 regions and iRepertoire HTBI primers, TCR beta libraries were built. From the multiplex PCR reads, TCRdb called clonotypes with MiXCR, one entry per CDR3 protein. The top ten clones hold about 20% of a sample with hundreds of thousands of distinct CDR3 sequences, around a sixth of them seen once. Time point specified: newly diagnosed GD, antithyroid drugs for less than 3 months. RNA from PBMCs was the source of the TCR library. The data derive from a study of regulatory T cells in long-lasting Graves disease. The CDR3 loop spans 17 amino acids. CDR1 SEHNR and CDR2 FQNEAQ come from the germline V gene (reference sequence). After removal of 1 base from V and 5 bases from J, the junction contained 11 bases not matched to a gene.

V usage is TRBV7-9 and J usage is TRBJ1-1; 9 positions agree with TRBD1. Source: peripheral blood mononuclear cells (PBMCs), taken at new diagnosis, from a patient treated with antithyroid drugs. This clonotype was sampled from a female donor with Graves disease. CDR3 loop: CASSLEDRGVWRTEAFF. The CDR3 bases are TGTGCCAGCAGCTTAGAGGACAGGGGAGTATGGAGGACTGAAGCTTTCTTT.